This T cell receptor beta chain was sequenced in a study of CD8+CD57+ T cells in acquired aplastic anemia. As to this clonotype: One junction end does not reproduce the germline sequence, and a read error may be involved.

Template material for TCR beta VDJ and CDR3 profiling consisted of genomic DNA. MiXCR, applied by TCRdb to the reads, yields one record per CDR3 protein. The sample holds roughly 93,000 distinct CDR3 sequences, approximately 73% seen once. The patients chosen for sequencing had shown expansion of CD8+CD57+ cells (detected by flow cytometry). Germline V gives CDR1 LGHDT, CDR2 YNNKEL (reference sequence). The CDR3 totals 16 residues. Sequenced input: sorted CD4+, CD8+, or CD8+CD57+ T cells (not recorded which) from PBMCs. This sequence joins TRBV3-1 and TRBJ2-7; 9 bases match TRBD1. This sequence was found in a human donor with aplastic anemia. The CDR3 bases are TGTGCCAGCAACCAATACAGGGGGCGGATTATCTACGAGCAGTACTTC. Its protein product is CASNQYRGRIIYEQYF.